This record looks at one T cell receptor (beta chain) sequence and its context. As yet, its antigen is unknown. Treatment defined: oral pan-JAK inhibitor, 5-10 mg twice daily. The data stem from a study of CD8+ T cells in alopecia areata. Study-wide results and caveats: During tofacitinib treatment, many expanded lesional clones remained in scalp and blood.

With 4 bases removed from V and 3 bases from J, the gap between germline ends came to 5 bases. Germline V gives CDR1 SGHNT, CDR2 YYREEE (reference sequence). The CDR3 spans 12 residues. cDNA serving as the sequencing template came from extracted, reverse transcribed RNA. Measured with immunoSEQ multiplex PCR; TCRdb has only the in-frame clones, and not every one. The repertoire has roughly 110,000 clones, roughly three fifths of them found once; the top ten carry 12%. Source: CD8+ T cells sorted from blood, taken at week 24, from a patient treated with tofacitinib. This chain joins TRBV5-4 and TRBJ1-5, with D unresolved. This TCR came from a human donor with alopecia areata. The CDR3 loop reads CASSEHNQPQHF. The CDR3 DNA is TGTGCCAGCAGCGAACACAATCAGCCCCAGCATTTT. The full variable domain, with the rest looked up from reference TRBV5-4 and TRBJ1-5, is ETGVTQSPTHLIKTRGQQVTLRCSSQSGHNTVSWYQQALGQGPQFIFQYYREEENGRGNFPPRFSGLQFPNYSSELNVNALELDDSALYLCASSEHNQPQHFGDGTRLSIL.